This TCR beta chain was observed in a study of blood T cell repertoires in COVID-19. Study at large: Acute and convalescent COVID-19 specimens originated in the United States, Italy and Spain.

The assay was immunoSEQ multiplex PCR, and TCRdb's table has in-frame clones only and misses some. The sample includes 100,000 to 150,000 clones, approximately 74% of them seen just once. The J segment lost 6 bases and the V segment lost 4 bases, leaving 9 bases of the junction unmatched. The germline V gene encodes CDR1 MDHEN and CDR2 SYDVKM. This CDR3 comprises 16 residues. J is TRBJ2-1 and V is TRBV28; 10 bases line up with TRBD2. This clonotype was sampled from a woman in her 70s with acute or convalescent COVID-19. The sequenced sample was peripheral blood. The CDR3 DNA is TGTGCCAGCAGTTCAATTATTCTAGCGGGAGTCAATGAGCAGTTCTTC. Protein product: CASSSIILAGVNEQFF.